A selection of T cell receptor beta chains follows, all from one sample in a study of blood T cell repertoires in COVID-19. The repertoire was sequenced with immunoSEQ multiplex PCR; TCRdb's copy has only in-frame clones and lacks some. The repertoire holds 200,000 to 250,000 clones, with about 90% as singletons. The sample taken for sequencing was PBMCs or T cells enriched from blood (not recorded which). Receptor source: a man in his thirties or forties who had been exposed to COVID-19. Each CDR3 is given with its conserved first and last residue. Each record gives: CDR3 protein, CDR3 DNA, D gene, V gene, J gene, clone size. The D gene is left open where the match is weak. Where a row states a size, it is once, few, many or the class of an expanded clone; other rows omit it.

CDR3aa: CSVKKGREVGELFF
CDR3nt: TGCAGCGTGAAAAAGGGTAGGGAGGTCGGGGAGCTGTTTTTT
d_gene: NA
v_gene: TRBV29-1
j_gene: TRBJ2-2
abundance: NA

CDR3aa: CASSLRGGKMNTEAFF
CDR3nt: TGTGCCAGCAGCCTCCGCGGAGGAAAGATGAACACTGAAGCTTTCTTT
d_gene: NA
v_gene: TRBV14
j_gene: TRBJ1-1
abundance: NA

CDR3aa: CASTLGTGGTDTQYF
CDR3nt: TGTGCCAGCACTCTCGGGACAGGGGGCACAGATACGCAGTATTTT
d_gene: TRBD1
v_gene: TRBV7-6
j_gene: TRBJ2-3
abundance: NA

CDR3aa: CASRGGAGNEQFF
CDR3nt: TGTGCCAGCAGGGGTGGAGCTGGCAATGAGCAGTTCTTC
d_gene: NA
v_gene: TRBV2
j_gene: TRBJ2-1
abundance: NA

CDR3aa: CASRKAGTDRYGYTF
CDR3nt: TGTGCCAGCAGAAAAGCTGGGACAGACCGCTATGGCTACACCTTC
d_gene: TRBD1
v_gene: TRBV7-9
j_gene: TRBJ1-2
abundance: NA

CDR3aa: CASSPRTGNTGELFF
CDR3nt: TGTGCCAGCAGCCCACGGACAGGGAACACCGGGGAGCTGTTTTTT
d_gene: TRBD1
v_gene: TRBV7-8
j_gene: TRBJ2-2
abundance: NA

CDR3aa: CASSFGDGEQYF
CDR3nt: TGTGCCAGCAGCTTCGGAGATGGCGAGCAGTACTTC
d_gene: NA
v_gene: TRBV7-9
j_gene: TRBJ2-7
abundance: once

CDR3aa: CASSPGSLNTEAFF
CDR3nt: TGCGCCAGCAGCCCCGGGAGTCTGAACACTGAAGCTTTCTTT
d_gene: NA
v_gene: TRBV4-3
j_gene: TRBJ1-1
abundance: NA

CDR3aa: CASSSRGLTGELFF
CDR3nt: TGTGCCAGTAGTTCTCGGGGATTAACCGGGGAGCTGTTTTTT
d_gene: NA
v_gene: TRBV19
j_gene: TRBJ2-2
abundance: NA

CDR3aa: CASSFGTGAQETQYF
CDR3nt: TGTGCCAGCAGCTTTGGGACAGGGGCACAAGAGACCCAGTACTTC
d_gene: TRBD1
v_gene: TRBV5-4
j_gene: TRBJ2-5
abundance: NA

CDR3aa: CASSSFPARRVVEQYF
CDR3nt: TGTGCCAGCAGTTCCTTCCCGGCCCGCAGGGTGGTCGAGCAGTACTTC
d_gene: NA
v_gene: TRBV6-5
j_gene: TRBJ2-7
abundance: NA

CDR3aa: CASSEQGLGEAFF
CDR3nt: TGTGCCAGCAGTGAACAGGGGCTGGGTGAAGCTTTCTTT
d_gene: NA
v_gene: TRBV6-1
j_gene: TRBJ1-1
abundance: NA

CDR3aa: CASSRDTSSYNEQFF
CDR3nt: TGTGCCAGCTCACGTGACACGTCCTCCTACAATGAGCAGTTCTTC
d_gene: NA
v_gene: TRBV18
j_gene: TRBJ2-1
abundance: NA

CDR3aa: CASGLGQGDSPLHF
CDR3nt: TGTGCCAGCGGCCTGGGACAGGGCGATTCACCCCTCCACTTT
d_gene: TRBD1
v_gene: TRBV6-5
j_gene: TRBJ1-6
abundance: once

CDR3aa: CAWSTGTGTDTQYF
CDR3nt: TGTGCCTGGAGTACCGGGACAGGGACAGATACGCAGTATTTT
d_gene: TRBD1
v_gene: TRBV30
j_gene: TRBJ2-3
abundance: NA

CDR3aa: CASSFLQTMAGLSEQYF
CDR3nt: TGTGCCAGCAGCTTTCTCCAGACAATGGCGGGCCTTTCCGAGCAGTACTTC
d_gene: NA
v_gene: TRBV7-2
j_gene: TRBJ2-7
abundance: NA

CDR3aa: CASRRDNNQPQHF
CDR3nt: TGTGCCAGCAGGAGGGACAACAATCAGCCCCAGCATTTT
d_gene: NA
v_gene: TRBV2
j_gene: TRBJ1-5
abundance: NA

CDR3aa: CASGQPTSGAPDTQYF
CDR3nt: TGTGCTAGTGGTCAGCCGACTAGCGGGGCCCCAGATACGCAGTATTTT
d_gene: TRBD2
v_gene: TRBV12-5
j_gene: TRBJ2-3
abundance: NA

CDR3aa: CASRRTGSYGYTF
CDR3nt: TGTGCCAGCAGAAGAACAGGGTCCTATGGCTACACCTTC
d_gene: NA
v_gene: TRBV27
j_gene: TRBJ1-2
abundance: NA

CDR3aa: CASSDGQNNIQYF
CDR3nt: TGTGCCAGTAGTGACGGACAGAATAACATTCAGTACTTC
d_gene: NA
v_gene: TRBV19
j_gene: TRBJ2-4
abundance: NA

CDR3aa: CASSYSLASEAFF
CDR3nt: TGTGCCAGCAGTTACAGTCTGGCATCTGAAGCTTTCTTT
d_gene: NA
v_gene: TRBV6-5
j_gene: TRBJ1-1
abundance: once

CDR3aa: CASGTWDRANYGYTF
CDR3nt: TGTGCCAGCGGGACCTGGGACAGGGCGAACTATGGCTACACCTTC
d_gene: TRBD1
v_gene: TRBV5-5
j_gene: TRBJ1-2
abundance: NA

CDR3aa: CASSPTELAKNIQYF
CDR3nt: TGCGCCAGCAGCCCTACAGAGTTAGCCAAAAACATTCAGTACTTC
d_gene: NA
v_gene: TRBV4-3
j_gene: TRBJ2-4
abundance: NA

CDR3aa: CASSFLRARTAISNEQFF
CDR3nt: TGTGCCAGCAGTTTTCTTCGGGCAAGGACTGCCATCTCCAATGAGCAGTTCTTC
d_gene: NA
v_gene: TRBV27
j_gene: TRBJ2-1
abundance: NA

CDR3aa: CSVEQGADSYGYTF
CDR3nt: TGCAGCGTTGAGCAGGGGGCGGACTCCTATGGCTACACCTTC
d_gene: TRBD1
v_gene: TRBV29-1
j_gene: TRBJ1-2
abundance: once

CDR3aa: CASSRRQVSYEQYF
CDR3nt: TGTGCCAGCAGCCGCCGACAGGTTTCCTACGAGCAGTACTTC
d_gene: NA
v_gene: TRBV3-1/TRBV3-2
j_gene: TRBJ2-7
abundance: NA

CDR3aa: CASSLMASTDTQYF
CDR3nt: TGTGCCAGCAGCTTAATGGCTAGCACAGATACGCAGTATTTT
d_gene: NA
v_gene: TRBV7-3
j_gene: TRBJ2-3
abundance: NA

CDR3aa: CASTRQGDPYEQYF
CDR3nt: TGTGCCAGCACTAGACAGGGGGACCCCTACGAGCAGTACTTC
d_gene: TRBD1
v_gene: TRBV5-6
j_gene: TRBJ2-7
abundance: NA

CDR3aa: CASSPAPRGQNPSYTF
CDR3nt: TGCGCCAGCAGCCCCGCCCCCAGGGGCCAAAACCCGAGCTACACCTTC
d_gene: NA
v_gene: TRBV4-1
j_gene: TRBJ1-2
abundance: few